What follows are 20 T cell receptor beta chains derived from one specimen sequenced in a study of T cells in Graves' hyperthyroidism and ophthalmopathy. Researchers amplified the TCR beta CDR3 regions from RNA transcripts. First-round RT-PCR with HTBI primers amplified the TCR CDR3 region. Via MiXCR, TCRdb re-called the multiplex PCR reads, giving one row per CDR3 protein. The table lists more than 650,000 distinct CDR3 sequences, less than 15% of them singletons. Sequencing was performed on blood. The receptor source for this set is a woman aged 18 to 35 with Graves' hyperthyroidism.

This clonotype was seen many times. The V call is TRBV2, the J call TRBJ2-7; D not resolved. This CDR3 contains 15 residues. Germline V gene data show CDR1 as SNHLY and CDR2 as FYNNEI. Trimming cost V 5 bases and J 7 bases, with 21 bases left between them. The CDR3 region is CASSMTPGHSWEQYF. Written as DNA, the CDR3 is TGTGCCAGCAGTATGACTCCGGGCCACTCTTGGGAGCAGTACTTC.

There are many counts of this clonotype. V gene TRBV7-9 combines with J gene TRBJ1-3; D gene unclear. V gave up 1 base and J gave up 4 bases, with 14 bases separating them. Germline V lookup: CDR1 SEHNR, CDR2 FQNEAQ (reference sequence). The CDR3 consists of 16 residues. CDR3 DNA sequence: TGTGCCAGCAGCTTAGACCGGGCTACGTGGGGAAACACCATATATTTT. It translates to CASSLDRATWGNTIYF. The entire variable domain, with the rest obtained from reference TRBV7-9 and TRBJ1-3, is as follows: DTGVSQNPRHKITKRGQNVTFRCDPISEHNRLYWYRQTLGQGPEFLTYFQNEAQLEKSRLLSDRFSAERPKGSFSTLEIQRTEQGDSAMYLCASSLDRATWGNTIYFGEGSWLTVV.

This clonotype was observed at least ten times. V is TRBV4-3 and J is TRBJ2-2; 8 nucleotides align to TRBD1. Per the germline V gene, CDR1 is LGHNA and CDR2 is YSLEER. V dropped 8 bases and J dropped 0; count of bases not matched to a gene: 2. CDR3 size: 14 residues. CDR3 coding DNA: TGCGCCAGCTCGGGACAGGCGAACACCGGGGAGCTGTTTTTT. It is translated as CASSGQANTGELFF.

Details on this clonotype: Compared with germline, one end of the junction differs, possibly owing to a read error. The chain recombines TRBV2 with TRBJ1-5; a possible D gene is TRBD1 (5 bases). The CDR3 runs to 13 residues. CDR1 and CDR2 (germline): SNHLY, FYNNEI. The CDR3: CASRVLGNQPQHF. The CDR3 bases are TGTGCTAGCAGGGTCTTGGGCAATCAGCCCCAGCATTTT.

This clonotype was detected many times. The chain uses TRBV28 and TRBJ1-2; 12 bases match TRBD1. The CDR3 covers 15 residues. Germline values: CDR1 MDHEN, CDR2 SYDVKM. J gave up 8 bases and V 3 bases, and 7 bases lay outside the gene matches. The CDR3 DNA is TGTGCCAGCAGTTTCACCGGGACAGGGGGCGGGGGCTACACCTTC. Its translation: CASSFTGTGGGGYTF.

The sample holds a few counts of this clonotype. The genes are TRBV7-9 and TRBJ1-6; 7 bases are shared with TRBD1. The CDR3 runs to 14 residues. Trimming at V came to 5 bases and at J to 7 bases, leaving 5 bases not matched to a gene. Germline loops: CDR1 SEHNR, CDR2 FQNEAQ (reference sequence). CDR3 nucleotide sequence: TGTGCCAGCAGCCCAGGGGGGAACAATTCACCCCTCCACTTT. Translated, it gives CASSPGGNNSPLHF.

The rearrangement joins TRBV6-1 to TRBJ1-2; D not resolved. Trimming took off 10 bases at V and 13 bases at J, with 25 bases between the two ends. Germline CDR1 reads MNHNS; CDR2 reads SASEGT. CDR3 length: 13 amino acids. CDR3 sequence (DNA): TGTGCCACCAGAAAGGAGGGCTTAGGAGTTCCCACCTTC. Translation gives CATRKEGLGVPTF.

For the CDR3, the DNA is TGCGCCAGCAGCCCGCTACAGGACAGCCCAGATACGCAGTATTTT. Residues: CASSPLQDSPDTQYF. This chain connects TRBV5-1 to TRBJ2-3, with D possibly being TRBD1 (6 bases). CDR1 SGHRS and CDR2 YFSETQ come from the germline V gene. V lost 4 bases, J lost 4 bases, and 16 bases lay in between. This CDR3 comprises 15 residues.

Many counts were recorded for this clonotype. The chain is built from TRBV20-1 and TRBJ2-7; TRBD2 matches at 10 bases. J gave up 6 bases and V 1 base, and 6 bases lay outside the gene matches. The CDR3 totals 14 residues. The germline V gene has CDR1 DFQATT and CDR2 SNEGSKA (reference sequence). CDR3 amino acids: CSARGLAGVGEQYF. Here the CDR3 DNA reads TGCAGTGCTAGAGGGCTAGCGGGAGTCGGCGAGCAGTACTTC.

This clonotype was counted a few times. The rearrangement links TRBV10-1 to TRBJ1-1, with 8 bases that match TRBD1. The V and J ends lost 6 bases and 7 bases, in that order; junction bases with no gene match: 4. The CDR3 runs to 12 residues. CDR1 WNHNN and CDR2 SYGVQD come from the germline V gene (reference sequence). For the CDR3, the DNA is TGCGCCAGCAGCCCCGGACAGGGTGAAGCTTTCTTT. Its translation: CASSPGQGEAFF.

This clonotype was seen ten or more times. One end of the junction is discordant with germline, which a read error may explain. The chain carries TRBV11-3 and TRBJ2-1; the D is unclear. Germline loops: CDR1 SGHNT, CDR2 YENEEA. The CDR3 extends over 14 amino acids. The CDR3 loop reads CASSPMASSNEQFF. In nucleotides, the CDR3 is TGTGCCAGCAGCCCAATGGCCTCCTCCAATGAGCAGTTCTTC.

The CDR3 loop is CSVYREDRGEIAFF. The DNA of the CDR3 is TGCAGCGTTTACAGGGAGGACAGGGGGGAAATAGCTTTCTTT. The rearrangement links TRBV29-1 to TRBJ1-1, with TRBD1 matching 10 bases. The trim removed 5 bases at V and 10 bases at J, leaving 13 bases unmatched. The CDR3 contains 14 residues. Germline assignment: CDR1 SQVTM and CDR2 ANQGSEA.

Only a few counts were recorded for this clonotype. CDR3 sequence reads: CASSSGQGALSLWEQYF. CDR3 coding DNA: TGTGCCAGCAGCTCGGGCCAGGGGGCCTTGAGCCTCTGGGAGCAGTACTTC. The V and J genes are TRBV7-2 and TRBJ2-7; 8 bases match TRBD1. Germline assignment: CDR1 SGHTA and CDR2 FQGNSA. V lost 4 bases, J lost 7 bases, and 18 bases stayed unmatched. This CDR3 region has 17 residues.

This clonotype was counted at least ten times. The chain carries TRBV2 and TRBJ2-2; D is ambiguous. There are 13 residues in the CDR3. Germline V CDR1 and CDR2: SNHLY, FYNNEI. V lost 5 bases to trimming and J lost 4 bases, with 8 bases between them. The CDR3 is CASSPSGTGELFF. The DNA of the CDR3 is TGTGCCAGCAGTCCGTCTGGCACCGGGGAGCTGTTTTTT.

This clonotype has at least ten counts. The V gene is TRBV7-9, the J gene TRBJ2-1, with 9 bases aligning to TRBD2. J lost 6 bases, V lost 1 base, and 7 bases had no gene match. Germline V gene sequence: CDR1 SEHNR, CDR2 FQNEAQ (reference sequence). The CDR3 contains 16 residues. This chain's CDR3 is CASSLVGGRAINEQFF. The CDR3 nucleotides are TGTGCCAGCAGCTTAGTAGGCGGGAGGGCCATCAATGAGCAGTTCTTC.

The rearrangement links TRBV27 to TRBJ1-4, with D tentatively TRBD1 (6 bases). The germline V and J ends were trimmed by 8 bases and 6 bases, with 13 bases remaining between them. This CDR3 spans 13 amino acids. Germline CDR1 MNHEY, CDR2 SMNVEV (reference sequence). CDR3 sequence (DNA): TGTGCCAGCCGACAGGACCTTTATGAAAAACTGTTTTTT. Protein product: CASRQDLYEKLFF.

This clonotype was seen many times. J is TRBJ2-5 and V is TRBV10-3; weak D call: TRBD1 (5 bases). There are 15 residues in the CDR3. The V and J ends lost 0 bases and 1 base respectively, with 9 bases between them. CDR1 is ENHRY and CDR2 is SYGVKD in the germline V gene. CDR3 protein: CAISESMTVQETQYF. CDR3 nucleotides: TGTGCCATCAGTGAGTCGATGACAGTCCAAGAGACCCAGTACTTC.

This clonotype was observed at least ten times. This chain uses TRBV20-1 with TRBJ2-3; 8 bases match TRBD2. Trimming took 4 bases from V and 0 from J; bases not matched to a gene: 3. Germline loops: CDR1 DFQATT, CDR2 SNEGSKA (reference sequence). The CDR3 consists of 14 residues. In DNA form, the CDR3 reads TGCAGTGCTAAATCTAGCGGGAGCACAGATACGCAGTATTTT. It specifies CSAKSSGSTDTQYF.

A few counts support this clonotype. The chain links TRBV5-1 to TRBJ2-2; D gene ambiguous. The germline gives CDR1 SGHRS, CDR2 YFSETQ. Trimming removed 2 bases from V and 2 bases from J, with 10 bases in between. The CDR3 length is 15 residues. CDR3 residues: CASSFDFSNTGELFF. In DNA form, the CDR3 reads TGCGCCAGCAGCTTCGACTTTTCCAACACCGGGGAGCTGTTTTTT.

This clonotype came up many times. The chain carries TRBV6-1 and TRBJ1-1; the D is unclear. The CDR3 has 13 amino acids. Trimming left V 7 bases short and J 2 bases short, with 11 bases between. Germline CDR1 reads MNHNS; CDR2 reads SASEGT. CDR3 coding DNA: TGTGCCAGCATTGGTAGCGAAAACACTGAAGCTTTCTTT. The encoded protein is CASIGSENTEAFF.